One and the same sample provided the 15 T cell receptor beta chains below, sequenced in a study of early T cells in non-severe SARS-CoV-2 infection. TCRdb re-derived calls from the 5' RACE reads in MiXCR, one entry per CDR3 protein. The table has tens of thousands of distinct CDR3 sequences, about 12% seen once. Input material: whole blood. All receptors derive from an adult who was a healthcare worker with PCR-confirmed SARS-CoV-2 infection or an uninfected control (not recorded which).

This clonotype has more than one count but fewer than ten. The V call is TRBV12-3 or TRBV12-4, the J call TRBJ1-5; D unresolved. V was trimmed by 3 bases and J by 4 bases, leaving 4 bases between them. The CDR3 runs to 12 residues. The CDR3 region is CASSLLNQPQHF. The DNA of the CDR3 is TGTGCCAGCAGTTTGCTTAATCAGCCCCAGCATTTT.

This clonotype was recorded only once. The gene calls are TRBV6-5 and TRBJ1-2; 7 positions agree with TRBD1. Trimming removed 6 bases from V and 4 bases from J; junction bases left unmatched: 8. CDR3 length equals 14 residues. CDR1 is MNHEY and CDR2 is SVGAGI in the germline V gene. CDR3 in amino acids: CASRKTGLFYGYTF. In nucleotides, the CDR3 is TGTGCCAGCAGAAAGACAGGGCTATTCTATGGCTACACCTTC.

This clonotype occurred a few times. CDR3 nucleotide sequence: TGTGCCAGCAGCGTAGACTGGGCGGGGGATACGCAGTATTTT. This translates into CASSVDWAGDTQYF. V usage is TRBV9 and J usage is TRBJ2-3; perhaps TRBD2 as D (6 bases). V was shortened by 0 bases and J by 6 bases, with 11 bases between the two germline ends. The CDR3 has 14 amino acids. In germline, CDR1 is SGDLS, CDR2 YYNGEE. Full variable domain (rest looked up from reference TRBV9 and TRBJ2-3): DSGVTQTPKHLITATGQRVTLRCSPRSGDLSVYWYQQSLDQGLQFLIQYYNGEERAKGNILERFSAQQFPDLHSELNLSSLELGDSALYFCASSVDWAGDTQYFGPGTRLTVL.

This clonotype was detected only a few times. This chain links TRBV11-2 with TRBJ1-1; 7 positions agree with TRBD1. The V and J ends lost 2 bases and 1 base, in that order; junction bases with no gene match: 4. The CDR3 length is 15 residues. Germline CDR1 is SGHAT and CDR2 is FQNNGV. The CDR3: CASSLTQGPNTEAFF. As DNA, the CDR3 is TGTGCCAGCAGCTTAACACAGGGGCCGAACACTGAAGCTTTCTTT.

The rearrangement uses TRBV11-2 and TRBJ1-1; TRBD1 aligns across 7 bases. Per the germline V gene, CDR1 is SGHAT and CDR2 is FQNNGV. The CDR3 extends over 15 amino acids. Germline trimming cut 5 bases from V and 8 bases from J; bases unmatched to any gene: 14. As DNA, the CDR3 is TGTGCCAGCAGCCCTCATTCCTATTCAGGGGGGGAAGCTTTCTTT. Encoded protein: CASSPHSYSGGEAFF. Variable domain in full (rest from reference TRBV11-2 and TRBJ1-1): EAGVAQSPRYKIIEKRQSVAFWCNPISGHATLYWYQQILGQGPKLLIQFQNNGVVDDSQLPKDRFSAERLKGVDSTLKIQPAKLEDSAVYLCASSPHSYSGGEAFFGQGTRLTVV.

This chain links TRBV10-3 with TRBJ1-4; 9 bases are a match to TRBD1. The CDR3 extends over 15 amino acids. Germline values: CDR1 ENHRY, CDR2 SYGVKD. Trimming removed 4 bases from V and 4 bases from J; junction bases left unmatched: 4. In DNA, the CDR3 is TGTGCCATCAGTGCGGGGACAGGGAATAATGAAAAACTGTTTTTT. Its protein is CAISAGTGNNEKLFF.

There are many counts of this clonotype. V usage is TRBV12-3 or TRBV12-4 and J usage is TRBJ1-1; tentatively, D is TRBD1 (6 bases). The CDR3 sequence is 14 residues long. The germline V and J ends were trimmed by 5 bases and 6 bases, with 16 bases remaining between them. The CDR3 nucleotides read TGTGCCAGCAGTAGGCCCGGACAGAGGGCTGAAGCTTTCTTT. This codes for CASSRPGQRAEAFF.

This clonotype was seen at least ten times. In nucleotides, the CDR3 is TGTGCCAGCAGTTCGGGGGACATGAACACTGAAGCTTTCTTT. Its translation is CASSSGDMNTEAFF. This rearrangement joins TRBV6-4 to TRBJ1-1; D might be TRBD1 (6 bases). This CDR3 is 14 amino acids long. V lost 5 bases and J 0 bases, leaving 10 bases between the germline ends. Germline-derived CDR1 and CDR2 are MRHNA and SNTAGT.

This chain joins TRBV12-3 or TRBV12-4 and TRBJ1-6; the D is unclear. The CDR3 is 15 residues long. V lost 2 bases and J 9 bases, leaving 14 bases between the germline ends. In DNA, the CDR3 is TGTGCCAGCAGTTTAACGAGGGTCGGATTTTCACCCCTCCACTTT. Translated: CASSLTRVGFSPLHF.

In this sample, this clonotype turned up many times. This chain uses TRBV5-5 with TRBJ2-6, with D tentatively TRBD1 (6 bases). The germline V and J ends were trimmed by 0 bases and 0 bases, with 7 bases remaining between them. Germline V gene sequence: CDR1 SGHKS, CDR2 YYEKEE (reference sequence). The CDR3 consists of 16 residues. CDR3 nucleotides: TGTGCCAGCAGCTTGGGACAGGCCTCTGGGGCCAACGTCCTGACTTTC. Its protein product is CASSLGQASGANVLTF.

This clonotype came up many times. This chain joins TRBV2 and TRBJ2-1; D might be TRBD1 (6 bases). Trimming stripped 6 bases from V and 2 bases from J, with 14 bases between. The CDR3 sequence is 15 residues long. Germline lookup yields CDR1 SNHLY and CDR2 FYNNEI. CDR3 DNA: TGTGCCAGCAGGTCCGGGACACGGACCTACAATGAGCAGTTCTTC. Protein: CASRSGTRTYNEQFF.

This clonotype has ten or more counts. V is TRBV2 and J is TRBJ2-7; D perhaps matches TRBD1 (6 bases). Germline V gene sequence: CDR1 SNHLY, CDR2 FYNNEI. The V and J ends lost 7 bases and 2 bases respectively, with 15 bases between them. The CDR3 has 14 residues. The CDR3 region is CASMRAGETYEQYF. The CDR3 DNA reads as TGTGCCAGCATGCGTGCAGGGGAGACCTACGAGCAGTACTTC. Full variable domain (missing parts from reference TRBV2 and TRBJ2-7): EPEVTQTPSHQVTQMGQEVILRCVPISNHLYFYWYRQILGQKVEFLVSFYNNEISEKSEIFDDQFSVERPDGSNFTLKIRSTKLEDSAMYFCASMRAGETYEQYFGPGTRLTVT.

The CDR3 nucleotides are TGTGCCAGCAGCATTAGCGGGAGCTCCTACGAGCAGTACTTC. Translation gives CASSISGSSYEQYF. This chain links TRBV7-2 with TRBJ2-7; TRBD2 matches at 9 bases. J lost 0 bases, V lost 5 bases, and 2 bases had no gene match. This CDR3 region has 14 residues. Germline V gene sequence: CDR1 SGHTA, CDR2 FQGNSA.

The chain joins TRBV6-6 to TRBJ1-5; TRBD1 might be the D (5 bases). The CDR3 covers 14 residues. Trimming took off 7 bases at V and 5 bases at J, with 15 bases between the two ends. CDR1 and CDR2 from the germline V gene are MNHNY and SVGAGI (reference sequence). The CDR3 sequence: CASKGFRGDQPQHF. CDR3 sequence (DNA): TGTGCCAGCAAGGGGTTTCGGGGAGATCAGCCCCAGCATTTT.

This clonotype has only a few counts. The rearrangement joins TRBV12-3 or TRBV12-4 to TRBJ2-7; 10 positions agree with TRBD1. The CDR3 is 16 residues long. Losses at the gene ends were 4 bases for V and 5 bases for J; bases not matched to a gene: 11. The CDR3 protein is CASSSPPDRGLNEQYF. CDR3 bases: TGTGCCAGCAGTTCGCCCCCCGACAGGGGGCTGAACGAGCAGTACTTC.